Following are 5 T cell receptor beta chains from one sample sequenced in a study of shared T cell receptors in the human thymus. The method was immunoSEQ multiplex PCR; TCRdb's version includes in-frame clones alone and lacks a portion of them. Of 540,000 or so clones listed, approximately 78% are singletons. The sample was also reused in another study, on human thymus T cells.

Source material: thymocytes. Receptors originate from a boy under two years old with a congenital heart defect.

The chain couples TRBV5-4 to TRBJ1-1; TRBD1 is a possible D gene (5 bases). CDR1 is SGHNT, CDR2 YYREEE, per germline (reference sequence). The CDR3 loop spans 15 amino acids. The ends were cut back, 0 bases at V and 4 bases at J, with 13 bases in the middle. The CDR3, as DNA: TGTGCCAGCAGCTTGGTACCAGGGAGGGGCACTGAAGCTTTCTTT. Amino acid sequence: CASSLVPGRGTEAFF.

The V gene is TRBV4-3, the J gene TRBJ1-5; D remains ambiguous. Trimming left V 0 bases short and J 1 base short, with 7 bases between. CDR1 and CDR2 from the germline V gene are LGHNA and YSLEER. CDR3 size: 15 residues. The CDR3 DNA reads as TGCGCCAGCAGCCAAGAACGGCGGAGCAATCAGCCCCAGCATTTT. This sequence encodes CASSQERRSNQPQHF.

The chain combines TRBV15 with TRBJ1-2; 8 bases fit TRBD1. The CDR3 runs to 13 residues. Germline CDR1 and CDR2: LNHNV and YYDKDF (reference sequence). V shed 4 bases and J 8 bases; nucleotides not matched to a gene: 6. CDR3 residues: CATSNRGWGGYTF. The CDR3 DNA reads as TGTGCCACCAGCAACAGGGGGTGGGGAGGCTACACCTTC.

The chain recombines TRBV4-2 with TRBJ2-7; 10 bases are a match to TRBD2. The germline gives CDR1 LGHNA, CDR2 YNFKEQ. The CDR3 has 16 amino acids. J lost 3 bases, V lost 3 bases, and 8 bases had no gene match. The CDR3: CASSQRLAGRHYEQYF. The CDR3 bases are TGTGCCAGCAGCCAGCGACTAGCGGGCCGACACTACGAGCAGTACTTC.

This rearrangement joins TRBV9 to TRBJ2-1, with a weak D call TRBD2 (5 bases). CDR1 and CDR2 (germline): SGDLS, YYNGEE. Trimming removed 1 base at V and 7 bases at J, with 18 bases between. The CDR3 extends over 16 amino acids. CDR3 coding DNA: TGTGCCAGCAGCGTATGGTCCAGCGGCCCCGGAAATGAGCAGTTCTTC. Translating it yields CASSVWSSGPGNEQFF.